This record looks at one TCR beta chain sequence and its context. Its antigen is currently unknown. Generated by immunoSEQ multiplex PCR, the TCRdb table keeps only in-frame clones and is missing some. The data hold around 47,000 clones, with more than 85% observed a single time. The germline gives CDR1 SGHNT, CDR2 YYREEE (reference sequence). This CDR3 contains 15 residues. V was clipped by 5 bases and J by 5 bases; unmatched bases: 8. The sample is drawn from a study of OX40 agonist ivuxolimab in advanced cancers. At the level of the study: Partial responses were seen in three patients, one with hepatocellular carcinoma and two with cutaneous melanoma. Whole-study results and caveats: Some nonresponders likewise displayed low normalized T-cell clonal expansion.

The V gene is TRBV5-4, the J gene TRBJ2-1; 9 nucleotides match TRBD1. The sequence came from an adult with an advanced solid tumor such as melanoma, head and neck, liver or kidney cancer. The source was CD4+ or CD8+ T cells sorted from blood, collected in a trial of the OX40 agonist ivuxolimab. This CDR3 reads CASRWDRVPHNEQFF. CDR3 DNA sequence: TGTGCCAGCAGATGGGACAGGGTCCCCCACAATGAGCAGTTCTTC.